This T cell receptor beta chain stems from a study of blood T cells in healthy people across ages. Study-level results: The study regarded diversity estimates from one million T cells as underestimates. Roughly linearly, TCR beta diversity per million T cells fell as age increased.

Peripheral blood from each donor was collected in a volume of 9.5 to 10 milliliters. With respect to this clonotype: Its antigen remains unidentified.

CDR3 size: 16 residues. V shed 5 bases and J 4 bases; nucleotides not matched to a gene: 10. Per the germline V gene, CDR1 is SGHTA and CDR2 is FQGNSA. The authors ran a second PCR of about 6 to 11 cycles using a sample-barcoded 5' primer and a J-beta primer mix. Using its own MiXCR run on the 5' RACE reads, TCRdb lists one record per CDR3 protein. The top ten clones hold approximately 10% of a sample with 1.5 million to 2 million distinct CDR3 sequences, roughly 32% of them seen once. The chain couples TRBV7-2 to TRBJ2-1, with 8 bases aligning to TRBD2. Sequencing used blood. This clonotype was sampled from a woman aged 25 to 39 in good health. The CDR3 DNA follows: TGTGCCAGCAGCCCCCGGGGGGGGGAGGCGTACAATGAGCAGTTCTTC. Protein: CASSPRGGEAYNEQFF.